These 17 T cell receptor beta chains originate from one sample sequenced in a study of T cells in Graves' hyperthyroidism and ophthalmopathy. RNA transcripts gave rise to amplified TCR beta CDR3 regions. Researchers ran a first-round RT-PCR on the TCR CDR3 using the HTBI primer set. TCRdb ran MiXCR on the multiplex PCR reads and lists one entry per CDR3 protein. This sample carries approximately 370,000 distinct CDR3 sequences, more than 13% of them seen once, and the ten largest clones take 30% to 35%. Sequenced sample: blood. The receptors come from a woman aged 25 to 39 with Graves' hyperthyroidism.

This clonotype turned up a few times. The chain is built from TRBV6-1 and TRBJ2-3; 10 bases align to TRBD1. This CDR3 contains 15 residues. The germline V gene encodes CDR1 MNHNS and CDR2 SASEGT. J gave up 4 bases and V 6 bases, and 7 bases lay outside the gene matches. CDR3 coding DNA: TGTGCCAGCAGGCTCGAGACAGGGGGCTCAGATACGCAGTATTTT. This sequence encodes CASRLETGGSDTQYF.

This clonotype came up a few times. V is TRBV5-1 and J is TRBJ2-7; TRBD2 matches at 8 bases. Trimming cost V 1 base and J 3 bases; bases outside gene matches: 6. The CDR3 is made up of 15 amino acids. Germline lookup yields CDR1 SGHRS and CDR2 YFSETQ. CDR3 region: CASSLSPGGVYEQYF. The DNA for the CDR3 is TGCGCCAGCAGCTTGTCTCCGGGGGGGGTCTACGAGCAGTACTTC.

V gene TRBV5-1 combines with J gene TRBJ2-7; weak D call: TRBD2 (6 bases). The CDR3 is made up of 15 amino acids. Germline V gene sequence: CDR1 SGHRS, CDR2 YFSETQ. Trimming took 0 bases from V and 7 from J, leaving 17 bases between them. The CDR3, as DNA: TGCGCCAGCAGCTTGGGCGTCGGGAGTTCGAGGGAGCAGTACTTC. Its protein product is CASSLGVGSSREQYF.

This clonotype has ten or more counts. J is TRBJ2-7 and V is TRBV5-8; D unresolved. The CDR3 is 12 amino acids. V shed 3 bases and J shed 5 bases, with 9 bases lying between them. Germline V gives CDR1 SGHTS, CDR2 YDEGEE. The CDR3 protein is CASSSTSDEQYF. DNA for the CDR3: TGTGCCAGCAGCTCTACATCGGACGAGCAGTACTTC.

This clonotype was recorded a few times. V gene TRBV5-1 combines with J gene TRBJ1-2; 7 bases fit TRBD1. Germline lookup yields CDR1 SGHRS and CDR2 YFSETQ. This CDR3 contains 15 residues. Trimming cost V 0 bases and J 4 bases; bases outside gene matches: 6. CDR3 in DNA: TGCGCCAGCAGCTTGGGACAGGGATCCTCCTATGGCTACACCTTC. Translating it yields CASSLGQGSSYGYTF.

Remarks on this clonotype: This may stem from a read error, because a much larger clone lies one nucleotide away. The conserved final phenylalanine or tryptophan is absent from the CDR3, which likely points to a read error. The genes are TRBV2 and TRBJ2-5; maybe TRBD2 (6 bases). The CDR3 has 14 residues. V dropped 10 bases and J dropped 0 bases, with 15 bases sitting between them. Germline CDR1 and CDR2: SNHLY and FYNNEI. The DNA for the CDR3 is TGTGCCACAGAGGCGGGATGGGACCAAGAGACCCAGTACCTC. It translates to CATEAGWDQETQYL.

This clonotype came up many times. CDR3 amino acids: CASTEEGQGNSPLHF. CDR3 in DNA: TGTGCCAGCACCGAAGAGGGACAGGGAAATTCACCCCTCCACTTT. The chain joins TRBV2 to TRBJ1-6; 9 positions agree with TRBD1. After removal of 7 bases from V and 7 bases from J, the junction contained 8 bases not matched to a gene. CDR1 SNHLY and CDR2 FYNNEI come from the germline V gene. The CDR3 has 15 amino acids. The full variable domain, with the rest looked up from reference TRBV2 and TRBJ1-6, is EPEVTQTPSHQVTQMGQEVILRCVPISNHLYFYWYRQILGQKVEFLVSFYNNEISEKSEIFDDQFSVERPDGSNFTLKIRSTKLEDSAMYFCASTEEGQGNSPLHFGNGTRLTVT.

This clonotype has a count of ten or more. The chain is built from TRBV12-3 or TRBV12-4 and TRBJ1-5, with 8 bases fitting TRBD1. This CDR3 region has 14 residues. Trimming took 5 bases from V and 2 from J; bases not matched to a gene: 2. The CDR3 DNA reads TGTGCCAGCAGTGGGACAGGAGGCAATCAGCCCCAGCATTTT. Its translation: CASSGTGGNQPQHF.

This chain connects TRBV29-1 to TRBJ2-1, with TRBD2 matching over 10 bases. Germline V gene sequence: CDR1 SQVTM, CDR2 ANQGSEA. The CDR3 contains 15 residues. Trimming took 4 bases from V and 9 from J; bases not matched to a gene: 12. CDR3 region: CSVGRVASGGAEQFF. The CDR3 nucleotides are TGCAGCGTTGGGAGGGTAGCTAGCGGGGGTGCTGAGCAGTTCTTC.

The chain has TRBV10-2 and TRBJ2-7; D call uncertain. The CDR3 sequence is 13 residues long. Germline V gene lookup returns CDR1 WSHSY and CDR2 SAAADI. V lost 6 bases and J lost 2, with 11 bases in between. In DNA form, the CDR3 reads TGCGCCAGCAGCAACACCGGAGCCTACGAGCAGTACTTC. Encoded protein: CASSNTGAYEQYF.

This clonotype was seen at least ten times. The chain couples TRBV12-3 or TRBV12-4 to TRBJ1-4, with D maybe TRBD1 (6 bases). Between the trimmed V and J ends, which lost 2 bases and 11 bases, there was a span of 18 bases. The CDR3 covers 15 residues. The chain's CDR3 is CASSLRGGRPTKLFF. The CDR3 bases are TGTGCCAGCAGTTTAAGGGGGGGGCGGCCCACTAAACTGTTTTTT.

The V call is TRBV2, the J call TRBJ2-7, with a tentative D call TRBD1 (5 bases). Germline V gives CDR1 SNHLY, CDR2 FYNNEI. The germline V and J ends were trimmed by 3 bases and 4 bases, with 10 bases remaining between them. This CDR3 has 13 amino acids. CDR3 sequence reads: CASSDRGFYEQYF. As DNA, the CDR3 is TGTGCCAGCAGTGATAGGGGTTTTTACGAGCAGTACTTC.

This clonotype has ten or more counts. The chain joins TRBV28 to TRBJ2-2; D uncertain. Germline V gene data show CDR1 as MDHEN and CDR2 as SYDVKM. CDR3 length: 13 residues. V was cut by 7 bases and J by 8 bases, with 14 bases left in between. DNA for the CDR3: TGTGCCAGCAACTCCCGACACCCGGGGGAGCTGTTTTTT. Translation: CASNSRHPGELFF.

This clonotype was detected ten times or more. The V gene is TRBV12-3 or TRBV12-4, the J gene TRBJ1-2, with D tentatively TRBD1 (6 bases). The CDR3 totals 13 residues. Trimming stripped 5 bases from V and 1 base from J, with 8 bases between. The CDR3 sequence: CASSGDNNYGYTF. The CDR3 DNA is TGTGCCAGCAGTGGGGACAATAACTATGGCTACACCTTC.

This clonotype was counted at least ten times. The CDR3 region is CSARAPVRRSITGELFF. CDR3 bases: TGCAGTGCTAGAGCACCTGTACGGCGTAGTATCACCGGGGAGCTGTTTTTT. V gene TRBV20-1 combines with J gene TRBJ2-2; D gene uncertain. The CDR3 loop spans 17 amino acids. Per germline, CDR1 DFQATT and CDR2 SNEGSKA (reference sequence). Trimming removed 1 base from V and 4 bases from J, with 19 bases in between.

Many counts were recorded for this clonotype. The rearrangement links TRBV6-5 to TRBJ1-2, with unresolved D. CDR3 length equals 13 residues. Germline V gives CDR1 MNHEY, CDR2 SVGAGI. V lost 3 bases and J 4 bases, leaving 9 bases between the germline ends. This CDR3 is CASSYRAGYGYTF. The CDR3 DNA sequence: TGTGCCAGCAGTTATAGGGCAGGCTATGGCTACACCTTC.

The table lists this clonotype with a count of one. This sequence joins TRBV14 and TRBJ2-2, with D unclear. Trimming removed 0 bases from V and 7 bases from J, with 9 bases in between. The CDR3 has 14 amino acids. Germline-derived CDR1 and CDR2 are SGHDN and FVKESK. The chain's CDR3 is CASSQELVGGELFF. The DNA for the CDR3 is TGTGCCAGCAGCCAAGAGTTAGTCGGCGGGGAGCTGTTTTTT.